The 16 T cell receptor beta chains given below trace back to one sample, sequenced in a study of human T cells and chemical hapten exposure. Via MiXCR, TCRdb re-called the RACE reads, giving one row per CDR3 protein. This table holds tens of thousands of distinct CDR3 sequences, about 8.5% found once. As to time point: patch test 2, 6 weeks after DPC sensitization. Treatment meaning: therapeutic diphenylcyclopropenone sensitization with weekly scalp DPC. Sequencing was performed on whole blood, taken in connection with sensitization to the hapten diphenylcyclopropenone (DPC). These receptors were collected from a woman in her fifties or sixties with alopecia areata. Some clones in this sample may be carry-over from other donors' samples.

The CDR3 bases are TGTGCCAGCAGCCCCCGGCCCCTCGGAGAGCAGTACTTC. Protein: CASSPRPLGEQYF. The chain recombines TRBV7-6 with TRBJ2-7; D call uncertain. Trimming left V 5 bases short and J 7 bases short, with 15 bases between. The germline V gene encodes CDR1 SGHVS and CDR2 FNYEAQ. The CDR3 totals 13 residues.

This clonotype was counted a single time. Germline is not matched at one junction end, which may reflect a read error. The chain uses TRBV6-2 or TRBV6-3 and TRBJ2-7; a possible D gene is TRBD2 (6 bases). The CDR3 has 19 amino acids. CDR1 MNHEY and CDR2 SVGEGT come from the germline V gene. For the CDR3, the DNA is TGTGCCAGCAGTTACAGCCTTACCTGGCGGGAAAGCGAGTCCTCCGAGCAGTACTTC. Encoded protein: CASSYSLTWRESESSEQYF.

This rearrangement joins TRBV7-9 to TRBJ1-6, with 10 bases fitting TRBD1. V shed 5 bases and J 10 bases; nucleotides not matched to a gene: 5. The CDR3 spans 14 residues. Germline CDR1 is SEHNR and CDR2 is FQNEAQ (reference sequence). CDR3 in DNA: TGTGCCAGCAGCGCGACAGGGGGCCAGTCACCCCTCCACTTT. Protein product: CASSATGGQSPLHF.

This clonotype was counted a few times. V and J are TRBV7-9 and TRBJ1-2; the D is unclear. The V and J ends lost 3 bases and 7 bases respectively, with 12 bases between them. In germline, CDR1 is SEHNR, CDR2 FQNEAQ (reference sequence). The CDR3 extends over 13 amino acids. The CDR3 loop is CASSFGEGGGYTF. Written as DNA, the CDR3 is TGTGCCAGCAGCTTCGGGGAAGGCGGTGGCTACACCTTC.

The sample holds a few counts of this clonotype. This rearrangement joins TRBV2 to TRBJ1-5; possible D gene TRBD1, 5 bases. V lost 3 bases and J lost 7, with 16 bases in between. The CDR3 runs to 15 residues. Germline CDR1 SNHLY, CDR2 FYNNEI. The CDR3 nucleotides read TGTGCCAGCAGTGAGGGGCAGGCCGGGAGGCAGCCCCAGCATTTT. Protein sequence: CASSEGQAGRQPQHF.

This clonotype was picked up a small number of times. The V call is TRBV29-1, the J call TRBJ2-1; D uncertain. Per the germline V gene, CDR1 is SQVTM and CDR2 is ANQGSEA. Trimming stripped 4 bases from V and 6 bases from J, with 10 bases between. The CDR3 runs 12 residues. The CDR3 is CSVAGTFNEQFF. CDR3 in DNA: TGCAGCGTTGCAGGCACGTTCAATGAGCAGTTCTTC.

This rearrangement joins TRBV28 to TRBJ2-3; TRBD1 matches 7 bases. CDR1 MDHEN and CDR2 SYDVKM come from the germline V gene. The CDR3 length is 14 residues. J was trimmed by 2 bases and V by 9 bases; bases with no gene match: 8. The CDR3 DNA is TGTGCCAGAAGTACCACAGGGGACACAGATACGCAGTATTTT. Translated: CARSTTGDTDTQYF.

This chain's CDR3 is CASSQDPPSGDDNEQFF. The CDR3 region has the DNA TGCGCCAGCAGCCAAGACCCCCCTAGCGGGGACGACAATGAGCAGTTCTTC. The rearrangement links TRBV4-3 to TRBJ2-1; 9 bases are a match to TRBD2. The V gene end was trimmed by 0 bases and the J gene end by 5 bases; junction bases not matched to a gene: 8. In germline, CDR1 is LGHNA, CDR2 YSLEER. The CDR3 is 17 residues long.

This clonotype was found once. The chain is built from TRBV19 and TRBJ1-5; the D is unclear. CDR1 is LNHDA, CDR2 SQIVND, per germline (reference sequence). Trimming removed 1 base at V and 2 bases at J, with 0 bases between. This CDR3 contains 12 residues. The CDR3 bases are TGTGCCAGTAGTATAGGCAATCAGCCCCAGCATTTT. Amino acid sequence: CASSIGNQPQHF.

This clonotype was observed a handful of times. This chain joins TRBV4-3 and TRBJ2-3; TRBD2 aligns across 8 bases. The CDR3 loop spans 16 amino acids. The V and J ends lost 4 bases and 4 bases, in that order; junction bases with no gene match: 10. Germline CDR1 is LGHNA and CDR2 is YSLEER. In nucleotides, the CDR3 is TGCGCCAGCAGCCCAAGTAGCGGGGCCAGGGCAGATACGCAGTATTTT. Its protein product is CASSPSSGARADTQYF.

This clonotype was observed a few times. The chain links TRBV20-1 to TRBJ2-7, with D unresolved. The CDR3 sequence is 12 residues long. V dropped 6 bases and J dropped 0 bases, with 9 bases sitting between them. Germline CDR1 and CDR2: DFQATT and SNEGSKA (reference sequence). The CDR3 nucleotides are TGCAGTGCCCCAGAGAGCTCCTACGAGCAGTACTTC. This translates into CSAPESSYEQYF.

This clonotype was seen only a few times. The chain has TRBV9 and TRBJ1-5; D gene unclear. This CDR3 has 13 amino acids. The V gene's germline CDR1 is SGDLS and CDR2 YYNGEE. V shed 3 bases and J shed 7 bases, with 11 bases lying between them. This chain's CDR3 is CASSAGNSQPQHF. The CDR3 bases are TGTGCCAGCAGCGCGGGAAACAGCCAGCCCCAGCATTTT.

J is TRBJ2-3 and V is TRBV10-2; no reliable D call. CDR1 is WSHSY, CDR2 SAAADI, per germline. Deletions cut 6 bases from V and 6 bases from J, with 4 bases between. The CDR3 covers 10 residues. CDR3 amino acids: CASSGDTQYF. The CDR3, as DNA: TGCGCCAGCAGCGGCGATACGCAGTATTTT.

In this sample, this clonotype turned up a few times. The chain carries TRBV4-3 and TRBJ2-7; 7 nucleotides match TRBD1. This CDR3 has 15 amino acids. V shed 0 bases, J shed 3 bases, and the junction held 5 bases outside the gene matches. Germline V lookup: CDR1 LGHNA, CDR2 YSLEER. CDR3 nucleotides: TGCGCCAGCAGCCAAGATGGCGACAGGGACTACGAGCAGTACTTC. Its translation is CASSQDGDRDYEQYF.

In its sample, this clonotype was seen many times. The chain employs TRBV6-5 and TRBJ1-6; D unclear. V was trimmed by 9 bases and J by 8 bases, leaving 11 bases between them. Germline V gene data show CDR1 as MNHEY and CDR2 as SVGAGI. The CDR3 covers 12 residues. The CDR3 DNA reads as TGTGCCAGTAACAACATTGATTCACCCCTCCACTTT. Amino acid sequence: CASNNIDSPLHF.

The table lists this clonotype with a few counts. This rearrangement joins TRBV6-5 to TRBJ2-6, with unresolved D. There are 15 residues in the CDR3. Germline-derived CDR1 and CDR2 are MNHEY and SVGAGI. Trimming pared 2 bases from V and 4 bases from J, leaving 9 bases between. CDR3 nucleotide sequence: TGTGCCAGCAGTTACGGGGTAACCGGGGCCAACGTCCTGACTTTC. As protein: CASSYGVTGANVLTF.